One and the same sample provided the 18 T cell receptor beta chains below, sequenced in a study of blood T cells in healthy people across ages. A second PCR, run for roughly 7 to 12 cycles, used a sample-barcoded 5' primer plus a J-beta primer mix. Via MiXCR, TCRdb re-called the 5' RACE reads, giving one row per CDR3 protein. This table has approximately 350,000 distinct CDR3 sequences, about half appearing once. Sequencing was done on a sample of blood. These receptors all come from a man aged 55 to 70 in good health.

The V and J genes are TRBV4-1 and TRBJ2-2, with TRBD1 as a possible D gene (6 bases). This CDR3 is built from 15 residues. Trimming removed 3 bases at V and 3 bases at J, with 11 bases between. Looked up from germline, CDR1 is MGHRA and CDR2 is YSYEKL. CDR3 loop: CASSHLRTDTGELFF. The CDR3 nucleotides are TGCGCCAGCAGCCACCTAAGGACAGACACCGGGGAGCTGTTTTTT.

There are a few counts of this clonotype. V usage is TRBV7-2 and J usage is TRBJ1-1, with D possibly TRBD1 on 6 matching bases. The CDR3 contains 15 residues. Per germline, CDR1 SGHTA and CDR2 FQGNSA. V lost 5 bases, J lost 0 bases, and 13 bases lay in between. The CDR3 loop is CASSTGGGVNTEAFF. The CDR3 bases are TGTGCCAGCAGCACCGGCGGGGGCGTGAACACTGAAGCTTTCTTT.

In this sample, this clonotype turned up once. The genes are TRBV2 and TRBJ2-4; 9 nucleotides match TRBD1. The DNA end is more similar to TRBJ2-5, so the J call may be wrong. This CDR3 is 13 amino acids long. Germline CDR1 is SNHLY and CDR2 is FYNNEI. Here the CDR3 DNA reads TGTGCCAGCAGCCGGACAGGGGAGGCGACCCAGTACTTC. Protein product: CASSRTGEATQYF.

The chain combines TRBV11-2 with TRBJ2-7; D gene unclear. The DNA matches TRBJ2-5 better at its end, which makes the J call doubtful. In germline, CDR1 is SGHAT, CDR2 FQNNGV. This CDR3 has 14 amino acids. The CDR3: CASSARLIQETQYF. CDR3 sequence (DNA): TGTGCCAGCAGCGCTCGACTTATTCAAGAGACCCAGTACTTC.

The table lists this clonotype with many counts. The gene calls are TRBV29-1 and TRBJ2-1; 7 bases fit TRBD2. CDR1 SQVTM and CDR2 ANQGSEA come from the germline V gene. V dropped 6 bases and J dropped 9; count of bases not matched to a gene: 5. This CDR3 region has 11 residues. Here the CDR3 reads CSVGGRGEQFF. CDR3 DNA: TGCAGCGTCGGCGGGAGAGGTGAGCAGTTCTTC.

This chain connects TRBV12-3 or TRBV12-4 to TRBJ1-6, with D possibly matching TRBD1 (5 bases). The CDR3 runs 14 residues. Trimming removed 6 bases at V and 4 bases at J, with 10 bases between. The CDR3 loop is CASSRDSYNSPLHF. In DNA form, the CDR3 reads TGTGCCAGCAGCCGTGACAGTTATAATTCACCCCTCCACTTT.

V is TRBV12-3 or TRBV12-4 and J is TRBJ2-7; possibly TRBD1 for D (5 bases). The V end was cut by 5 bases, the J end by 5 bases, with 10 bases between. The CDR3 runs to 12 residues. CDR3 residues: CASSRRADEQYF. Here the CDR3 DNA reads TGTGCCAGCAGTCGCAGGGCCGACGAGCAGTACTTC.

The chain has TRBV10-3 and TRBJ1-2; 8 bases map to TRBD1. The germline V gene has CDR1 ENHRY and CDR2 SYGVKD. The CDR3 is 13 residues long. V dropped 6 bases and J dropped 3; count of bases not matched to a gene: 3. The CDR3: CAIRPGQDYGYTF. The CDR3 bases are TGTGCCATCAGACCGGGACAGGACTATGGCTACACCTTC.

This clonotype was seen only a few times. The CDR3: CSSRLAATYNEQFF. In DNA, the CDR3 is TGCAGCTCGCGACTAGCGGCCACCTACAATGAGCAGTTCTTC. J is TRBJ2-1 and V is TRBV29-1; TRBD2 aligns across 9 bases. The trim removed 8 bases at V and 2 bases at J, leaving 7 bases unmatched. This CDR3 is 14 amino acids long. Germline V lookup: CDR1 SQVTM, CDR2 ANQGSEA.

The chain carries TRBV20-1 and TRBJ2-7, with D tentatively TRBD2 (6 bases). V was cut by 0 bases and J by 6 bases, with 15 bases left in between. Germline assignment: CDR1 DFQATT and CDR2 SNEGSKA (reference sequence). The CDR3 length is 14 residues. The CDR3 DNA is TGCAGTGCTAGAGATTCCGGGGGTTTGGGCGAGCAGTACTTC. Translation: CSARDSGGLGEQYF.

The rearrangement links TRBV9 to TRBJ1-2; D not resolved. This CDR3 has 14 amino acids. V was clipped by 0 bases and J by 7 bases, with 13 bases between them. Germline assignment: CDR1 SGDLS and CDR2 YYNGEE. In DNA, the CDR3 is TGTGCCAGCAGCGTAGGGGATACAGCGAGTGGCTACACCTTC. As protein: CASSVGDTASGYTF.

Note on this clonotype: This may stem from a read error, because a much larger clone lies one nucleotide away. V and J are TRBV20-1 and TRBJ2-5, with 9 nucleotides matching TRBD2. V shed 3 bases and J 1 base; nucleotides not matched to a gene: 9. The CDR3 is 16 amino acids. The germline V gene encodes CDR1 DFQATT and CDR2 SNEGSKA (reference sequence). The CDR3 coding sequence is TGCAGTGCTAGCTTTGGGATAGCGGGGGCCCAAGAGACCCAGTACTTC. This sequence encodes CSASFGIAGAQETQYF.

This clonotype was seen once. CDR3 region: CSVENPVRGTDTQYF. The CDR3 nucleotides read TGCAGCGTTGAAAACCCGGTAAGGGGGACAGATACGCAGTATTTT. The chain is built from TRBV29-1 and TRBJ2-3, with a tentative D call TRBD1 (6 bases). V was clipped by 2 bases and J by 3 bases, with 15 bases between them. The CDR3 has 15 amino acids. Per germline, CDR1 SQVTM and CDR2 ANQGSEA.

A few counts support this clonotype. The CDR3 nucleotides read TGCAGCGTTTGGCGGGAGGGCAAGCAGTTCTTC. The encoded protein is CSVWREGKQFF. The chain couples TRBV29-1 to TRBJ2-1, with 9 bases lining up with TRBD2. Germline V gene sequence: CDR1 SQVTM, CDR2 ANQGSEA. The V and J ends lost 5 bases and 11 bases, in that order; junction bases with no gene match: 4. The CDR3 extends over 11 amino acids.

This rearrangement joins TRBV5-1 to TRBJ2-6; 13 bases match TRBD2. The length of the CDR3 is 18 residues. CDR1 and CDR2 from the germline V gene are SGHRS and YFSETQ. V was clipped by 0 bases and J by 3 bases; unmatched bases: 3. The CDR3 loop is CASSLAGLAGVGANVLTF. The CDR3 nucleotides are TGCGCCAGCAGCTTGGCAGGACTAGCGGGAGTTGGGGCCAACGTCCTGACTTTC.

This clonotype was counted at least ten times. The chain couples TRBV11-2 to TRBJ2-3; no firm D call. Germline values: CDR1 SGHAT, CDR2 FQNNGV. The ends were cut back, 1 base at V and 2 bases at J, with 4 bases in the middle. The CDR3 has 13 amino acids. CDR3 DNA: TGTGCCAGCAGCTTAGCAGTCACAGATACGCAGTATTTT. As protein: CASSLAVTDTQYF.

This clonotype was detected a few times. The chain uses TRBV12-3 or TRBV12-4 and TRBJ1-2; 7 nucleotides line up with TRBD1. The CDR3 length is 17 residues. V was clipped by 5 bases and J by 4 bases; unmatched bases: 16. The CDR3 loop is CASSLRQGKTRVYGYTF. The CDR3 DNA is TGTGCCAGCAGTCTTAGACAGGGCAAAACTCGGGTCTATGGCTACACCTTC.

This clonotype was recorded a few times. The junction does not match germline at one end; this may be a read error. The genes are TRBV7-7 and TRBJ2-1, with 9 nucleotides matching TRBD2. Germline V gene lookup returns CDR1 SSHAT and CDR2 FNYEAQ (reference sequence). This CDR3 is built from 16 residues. CDR3 bases: TGTGCTAGCACCGTTAAAGGGCGGGAGGGTTGGAATGAGCAGTTCTTC. Encoded protein: CASTVKGREGWNEQFF.